These 18 T cell receptor beta chains came from one sample sequenced in a study of shared clonotypes between healthy human individuals. Only in-frame clones appear in the TCRdb table, and some are missing; sequencing was by immunoSEQ multiplex PCR. The sample consists of more than 2 million clones, approximately 95% of them appearing once. Sequenced input: naive CD4+ T cells sorted from blood. Sample subset: CD45RA+ positively selected. These receptors originate from a man younger than 35 in good health.

This rearrangement joins TRBV5-8 to TRBJ1-4; D is unclear. This CDR3 spans 15 amino acids. Germline values: CDR1 SGHTS, CDR2 YDEGEE. The V end lost 0 bases, the J end lost 0 bases, and 6 bases lay between the germline ends. For the CDR3, the DNA is TGTGCCAGCAGCTTGGACGGGGCAACTAATGAAAAACTGTTTTTT. Its protein is CASSLDGATNEKLFF.

This chain connects TRBV28 to TRBJ2-5; D is possibly TRBD1 (6 bases). The V and J ends lost 4 bases and 7 bases respectively, with 19 bases between them. The CDR3 totals 15 residues. Germline V gene sequence: CDR1 MDHEN, CDR2 SYDVKM. CDR3: CASSSPGTPGWTQYF. The CDR3 coding sequence is TGTGCCAGCAGTTCGCCCGGGACACCCGGATGGACCCAGTACTTC. Complete variable domain (other parts from reference TRBV28 and TRBJ2-5): DVKVTQSSRYLVKRTGEKVFLECVQDMDHENMFWYRQDPGLGLRLIYFSYDVKMKEKGDIPEGYSVSREKKERFSLILESASTNQTSMYLCASSSPGTPGWTQYFGPGTRLLVL.

The chain joins TRBV10-3 to TRBJ2-7; no clear D gene. Trimming removed 8 bases from V and 1 base from J, with 9 bases in between. CDR1 and CDR2 from the germline V gene are ENHRY and SYGVKD. This CDR3 contains 12 residues. The CDR3 bases are TGTGCCATCGGCGGCAATTCCTACGAGCAGTACTTC. This encodes CAIGGNSYEQYF.

This chain uses TRBV18 with TRBJ2-7, with D perhaps matching TRBD2 (6 bases). CDR3 size: 13 residues. Germline assignment: CDR1 KGHSH and CDR2 LQKENI. V lost 2 bases and J 5 bases, leaving 10 bases between the germline ends. The CDR3 nucleotides read TGTGCCAGCTCACCAGTGGCGGGGAACGAGCAGTACTTC. Translated: CASSPVAGNEQYF.

The V gene is TRBV5-4, the J gene TRBJ2-1; D gene unclear. V was shortened by 4 bases and J by 3 bases, with 11 bases between the two germline ends. The V gene's germline CDR1 is SGHNT and CDR2 YYREEE (reference sequence). CDR3 length equals 14 residues. The CDR3 nucleotides read TGTGCCAGCAGCCTGGACGTAGGCTACAATGAGCAGTTCTTC. It is translated as CASSLDVGYNEQFF.

This chain links TRBV20-1 with TRBJ1-2; D call uncertain. The CDR3 is 9 residues long. CDR1 and CDR2 from the germline V gene are DFQATT and SNEGSKA (reference sequence). V was shortened by 5 bases and J by 3 bases, with 1 base between the two germline ends. The chain's CDR3 is CSADYGYTF. Written as DNA, the CDR3 is TGCAGTGCTGACTATGGCTACACCTTC.

The chain recombines TRBV27 with TRBJ1-1, with TRBD1 matching 7 bases. This CDR3 contains 15 residues. V shed 2 bases, J shed 8 bases, and the junction held 11 bases outside the gene matches. Looked up from germline, CDR1 is MNHEY and CDR2 is SMNVEV (reference sequence). Written as DNA, the CDR3 is TGTGCCAGCAGTTTAGAGGGCAGGGGGTCCGACGAAGCTTTCTTT. Protein sequence: CASSLEGRGSDEAFF.

Only a few counts were recorded for this clone. This chain uses TRBV19 with TRBJ1-5, with TRBD1 as a possible D gene (6 bases). V lost 6 bases to trimming and J lost 1 base, with 13 bases between them. CDR3 size: 15 residues. CDR1 is LNHDA and CDR2 is SQIVND in the germline V gene (reference sequence). The CDR3 region has the DNA TGTGCCAGTAGGGGGGACATTGCGAGCAATCAGCCCCAGCATTTT. Protein: CASRGDIASNQPQHF.

V gene TRBV10-1 combines with J gene TRBJ1-1, with D perhaps matching TRBD1 (6 bases). Between the trimmed V and J ends, which lost 0 bases and 11 bases, there was a span of 16 bases. Germline loops: CDR1 WNHNN, CDR2 SYGVQD (reference sequence). This CDR3 spans 14 amino acids. The CDR3 nucleotides are TGCGCCAGCAGTGAGTCAGGGGGAGCGCCCATGGCTTTCTTT. Protein product: CASSESGGAPMAFF.

This clone appeared a single time. The same CDR3 arises from other DNA sequences in this sample as well. The rearrangement uses TRBV30 and TRBJ1-3, with D maybe TRBD1 (6 bases). CDR3 length: 14 residues. Per germline, CDR1 GTSNPN and CDR2 SVGIG (reference sequence). Trimming removed 0 bases at V and 2 bases at J, with 8 bases between. CDR3 protein: CAWSVGGPGNTIYF. The CDR3, as DNA: TGTGCCTGGAGTGTAGGGGGACCTGGAAACACCATATATTTT.

The CDR3 DNA follows: TGTGCCAGCAGCTTAGAGGGATGGACCGCCGGGTTGGACAAAAACATTCAGTACTTC. It encodes CASSLEGWTAGLDKNIQYF. The J gene is TRBJ2-4, the V gene TRBV13; no clear D. Trimming left V 1 base short and J 3 bases short, with 22 bases between. The CDR3 is made up of 19 amino acids. Per the germline V gene, CDR1 is PRHDT and CDR2 is FYEKMQ (reference sequence).

The chain is built from TRBV18 and TRBJ1-2; 8 positions agree with TRBD1. The V gene end was trimmed by 1 base and the J gene end by 0 bases; junction bases not matched to a gene: 4. Germline CDR1 is KGHSH and CDR2 is LQKENI. This CDR3 has 16 residues. The CDR3 here is CASSPLTQGANYGYTF. The CDR3 nucleotides read TGTGCCAGCTCACCACTGACACAGGGGGCTAACTATGGCTACACCTTC.

The chain has TRBV5-1 and TRBJ2-3; 8 nucleotides align to TRBD1. In germline, CDR1 is SGHRS, CDR2 YFSETQ. CDR3 length: 14 residues. J lost 5 bases, V lost 4 bases, and 6 bases had no gene match. Here the CDR3 DNA reads TGCGCCAGCAGCAAGGGACAGGAGTTAGATACGCAGTATTTT. Protein sequence: CASSKGQELDTQYF. The variable domain in full, with the rest retrieved from reference TRBV5-1 and TRBJ2-3, is KAGVTQTPRYLIKTRGQQVTLSCSPISGHRSVSWYQQTPGQGLQFLFEYFSETQRNKGNFPGRFSGRQFSNSRSEMNVSTLELGDSALYLCASSKGQELDTQYFGPGTRLTVL.

V is TRBV5-1 and J is TRBJ2-2, with D perhaps TRBD1 (6 bases). Trimming pared 2 bases from V and 7 bases from J, leaving 12 bases between. CDR1 SGHRS and CDR2 YFSETQ come from the germline V gene. This CDR3 is 14 amino acids long. The CDR3 DNA sequence: TGCGCCAGCAGCTTACAGGGCAATGGCGGGGAGCTGTTTTTT. It codes for CASSLQGNGGELFF.

CDR3 DNA: TGTGCCGGGGGAGGAGGGGCGACAAACATTCAGTACTTC. Its protein is CAGGGGATNIQYF. The chain is built from TRBV28 and TRBJ2-4, with D possibly TRBD2 on 6 matching bases. The CDR3 loop spans 13 amino acids. Germline values: CDR1 MDHEN, CDR2 SYDVKM. Trimming cost V 11 bases and J 6 bases, with 17 bases left between them.

J is TRBJ2-1 and V is TRBV5-4; a weak D match, TRBD2 (5 bases). V was pared by 5 bases and J by 2 bases, with 17 bases between. This CDR3 has 16 amino acids. Germline V gives CDR1 SGHNT, CDR2 YYREEE (reference sequence). The CDR3 here is CASRPPGKITYNEQFF. CDR3 nucleotides: TGTGCCAGCAGACCTCCGGGAAAAATAACCTACAATGAGCAGTTCTTC.

The chain uses TRBV7-2 and TRBJ2-1, with 10 bases fitting TRBD2. The V gene end was trimmed by 1 base and the J gene end by 6 bases; junction bases not matched to a gene: 3. Germline values: CDR1 SGHTA, CDR2 FQGNSA. The length of the CDR3 is 15 residues. For the CDR3, the DNA is TGTGCCAGCAGCTTAGTACGACTAGCGGGCAATGAGCAGTTCTTC. Its translation is CASSLVRLAGNEQFF. Using reference TRBV7-2 and TRBJ2-1 for the parts outside the CDR3, the full variable domain is GAGVSQSPSNKVTEKGKDVELRCDPISGHTALYWYRQSLGQGLEFLIYFQGNSAPDKSGLPSDRFSAERTGGSVSTLTIQRTQQEDSAVYLCASSLVRLAGNEQFFGPGTRLTVL.

The V call is TRBV7-9, the J call TRBJ1-2; D unclear. There are 14 residues in the CDR3. The germline V gene has CDR1 SEHNR and CDR2 FQNEAQ (reference sequence). The V gene lost 5 bases and the J gene lost 8 bases, with 18 bases spanning the gap. This chain's CDR3 is CASSHPESLGGYTF. The DNA for the CDR3 is TGTGCCAGCAGCCATCCGGAGTCCTTGGGGGGCTACACCTTC.